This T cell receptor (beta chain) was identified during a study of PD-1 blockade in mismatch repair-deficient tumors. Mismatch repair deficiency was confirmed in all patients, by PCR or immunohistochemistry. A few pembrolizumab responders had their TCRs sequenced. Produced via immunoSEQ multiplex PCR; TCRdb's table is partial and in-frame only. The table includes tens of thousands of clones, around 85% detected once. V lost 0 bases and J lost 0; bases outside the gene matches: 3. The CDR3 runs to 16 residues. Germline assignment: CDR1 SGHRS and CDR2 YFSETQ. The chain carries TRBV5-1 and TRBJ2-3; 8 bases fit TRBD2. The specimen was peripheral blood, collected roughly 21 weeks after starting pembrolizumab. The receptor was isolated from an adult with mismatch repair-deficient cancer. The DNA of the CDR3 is TGCGCCAGCAGCTTGGGTGGCGGGAGGAGCACAGATACGCAGTATTTT. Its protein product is CASSLGGGRSTDTQYF. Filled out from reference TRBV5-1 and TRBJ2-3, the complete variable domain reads KAGVTQTPRYLIKTRGQQVTLSCSPISGHRSVSWYQQTPGQGLQFLFEYFSETQRNKGNFPGRFSGRQFSNSRSEMNVSTLELGDSALYLCASSLGGGRSTDTQYFGPGTRLTVL.